This T cell receptor beta chain emerged from a study of T cells after yellow fever vaccination. There are 16 residues in the CDR3. The junction had 8 bases not matched to a gene; V was cut back by 0 bases and J by 4 bases. The germline V gene encodes CDR1 LGHNA and CDR2 YSLEER. Of note for this clonotype: Its target is not known.

Study-wide results and caveats: Once the booster was given, most primary-vaccination clones reappeared, at about 95% for CD4 and around 90% for CD8.

TCRdb independently ran MiXCR on the 5' RACE reads; one entry per CDR3 protein. The repertoire has 400,000 to 450,000 distinct CDR3 sequences, roughly 20% of them found once; the top ten carry 18%. This receptor was identified in a man between 18 and 29 years old who received the YFV17D yellow fever vaccine. The sequences come from PBMCs, collected before the yellow fever booster vaccination. The rearrangement links TRBV4-3 to TRBJ1-2, with 7 positions matching TRBD1. The CDR3 nucleotides are TGCGCCAGCAGCCAAGATAACGCGTACAGGGGCTATGGCTACACCTTC. It translates to CASSQDNAYRGYGYTF.